Listed below are T cell receptor beta chains from one sample, sequenced in a study of identical twins. TCRdb re-derived calls from the 5' RACE reads in MiXCR, one entry per CDR3 protein. The repertoire has hundreds of thousands of distinct CDR3 sequences, 12% of them found once; the top ten carry about 1.5%. The same data also contributed to another study, on yellow fever vaccine responses in identical twins.

Material: PBMCs. The receptors here all came from a woman between 18 and 29 years old in good health. Both conserved end residues are part of each CDR3. The D gene is left open where the match is weak. Not every row has a clone size; where given, it reads once, few, many or a size class.

V gene	clone size	D gene	J gene	CDR3 protein	CDR3 DNA
TRBV3-1	.	.	TRBJ1-6	CASSQGQAINSPLHF	TGTGCCAGCAGCCAAGGGCAGGCGATTAATTCACCCCTCCACTTT
TRBV10-3	.	.	TRBJ2-3	CAISDLGGSSTDTQYF	TGTGCCATCAGTGACCTTGGCGGTTCTAGCACAGATACGCAGTATTTT
TRBV5-4	.	.	TRBJ1-1	CASSLPSTRSNTEAFF	TGTGCCAGCAGCTTGCCTTCTACAAGGTCTAACACTGAAGCTTTCTTT
TRBV6-1	few	TRBD1	TRBJ1-2	CASSARTGGQLLYGYTF	TGTGCCAGCAGTGCCCGGACAGGGGGCCAACTCCTCTATGGCTACACCTTC
TRBV29-1	.	TRBD1	TRBJ1-1	CSVDSGGTEAFF	TGCAGCGTTGATTCAGGGGGCACTGAAGCTTTCTTT
TRBV5-1	few	TRBD2	TRBJ2-1	CASSSTTSGGDNEQFF	TGCGCCAGCAGCTCAACTACTAGCGGGGGGGACAATGAGCAGTTCTTC
TRBV28	few	TRBD1	TRBJ2-4	CASSPPTGSLNIQYF	TGTGCCAGCAGTCCCCCGACAGGGTCCTTAAACATTCAGTACTTC
TRBV4-2	few	.	TRBJ2-1	CASSPLGRGDNEQFF	TGTGCCAGCAGTCCTCTAGGTCGAGGAGACAATGAGCAGTTCTTC
TRBV11-3	few	.	TRBJ2-5	CASSLDPPGKTQYF	TGTGCCAGCAGCTTGGACCCCCCCGGGAAGACCCAGTACTTC
TRBV7-9	few	TRBD1	TRBJ2-7	CASSSTGAVVYEQYF	TGTGCCAGCAGCTCTACAGGGGCCGTGGTTTACGAGCAGTACTTC
TRBV7-3	once	TRBD2	TRBJ2-2	CASSPLPGLAGHTGELFF	TGTGCCAGCAGCCCCCTCCCGGGACTAGCGGGTCACACCGGGGAGCTGTTTTTT
TRBV27	.	.	TRBJ2-7	CASKGPDLLHEQYF	TGTGCCAGCAAGGGCCCGGATCTTCTCCACGAGCAGTACTTC
TRBV12-3/TRBV12-4	many	.	TRBJ1-1	CASSRQGSNTEAFF	TGTGCCAGCAGCCGGCAGGGTTCGAACACTGAAGCTTTCTTT
TRBV7-3	.	.	TRBJ1-2	CASSLLLRDAAYGYTF	TGTGCCAGCAGCCTACTGCTACGGGATGCGGCCTATGGCTACACCTTC
TRBV5-1	.	.	TRBJ1-2	CASSLGPSYGYTF	TGCGCCAGCAGCTTAGGACCGTCATATGGCTACACCTTC
TRBV10-3	many	.	TRBJ2-2	CAISGRTTGELFF	TGTGCCATCTCGGGCAGGACCACCGGGGAGCTGTTTTTT
TRBV21-1	.	.	TRBJ2-5	CASSPPTLRGARFETQYF	TGTGCCAGCAGCCCCCCGACCCTGCGGGGGGCGCGTTTTGAGACCCAGTACTTC
TRBV12-3/TRBV12-4	many	TRBD1	TRBJ2-1	CASSFGQGSFNEQFF	TGTGCCAGCAGTTTCGGACAGGGGTCGTTCAATGAGCAGTTCTTC
TRBV28	.	TRBD2	TRBJ2-5	CATTPGGPSETQYF	TGTGCCACCACCCCGGGGGGGCCGTCGGAGACCCAGTACTTC
TRBV20-1	few	TRBD2	TRBJ2-1	CSARVRGLAGGYNEQFF	TGCAGTGCTAGAGTTCGGGGACTAGCGGGGGGCTACAATGAGCAGTTCTTC
TRBV3-1	.	.	TRBJ2-3	CASSPRPEQVDTQYF	TGTGCCAGCAGCCCCCGACCCGAGCAGGTCGATACGCAGTATTTT
TRBV18	.	.	TRBJ2-2	CASSPRVQAPSGELFF	TGTGCCAGCTCACCACGGGTGCAAGCTCCTTCCGGGGAGCTGTTTTTT
TRBV11-3	few	.	TRBJ2-3	CASSLALLPLSDTQYF	TGTGCCAGCAGCTTAGCGTTACTTCCCCTTTCAGATACGCAGTATTTT
TRBV12-3/TRBV12-4	many	TRBD1	TRBJ1-6	CASTWTGVRNSPLHF	TGTGCCAGCACCTGGACAGGGGTTCGTAATTCACCCCTCCACTTT
TRBV20-1	few	TRBD2	TRBJ2-1	CSARAGTSGSNEQFF	TGCAGTGCTAGAGCCGGGACTAGCGGTAGCAATGAGCAGTTCTTC
TRBV3-1	.	.	TRBJ1-4	CASSQAGVEEKLFF	TGTGCCAGCAGCCAAGCGGGTGTGGAAGAAAAACTGTTTTTT
TRBV25-1	.	.	TRBJ1-1	CASSRGPGAEAFF	TGTGCCAGCAGTAGAGGGCCCGGGGCTGAAGCTTTCTTT
TRBV27	few	.	TRBJ2-1	CASSLSLGGFNEQFF	TGTGCCAGCAGTTTATCGTTGGGCGGGTTCAATGAGCAGTTCTTC
TRBV12-5	few	.	TRBJ2-1	CASGLFSYNEQFF	TGTGCTAGTGGTTTGTTCTCCTACAATGAGCAGTTCTTC
TRBV5-1	.	.	TRBJ2-6	CASRNPSGANVLTF	TGCGCCAGCCGAAATCCCTCTGGGGCCAACGTCCTGACTTTC
TRBV7-9	few	TRBD1	TRBJ1-1	CAILGTGTENTEAFF	TGTGCCATCCTCGGAACCGGGACAGAAAACACTGAAGCTTTCTTT
TRBV19	.	TRBD1	TRBJ2-7	CASSALRDRAVGNYEQYF	TGTGCCAGTAGTGCTCTTCGGGACAGGGCAGTGGGTAACTACGAGCAGTACTTC
TRBV10-3	.	.	TRBJ1-1	CAISDPSGNTEAFF	TGTGCCATCAGTGACCCCTCGGGGAACACTGAAGCTTTCTTT
TRBV10-3	.	.	TRBJ2-7	CAISANPGPSSYEQYF	TGTGCCATCAGTGCCAACCCGGGACCCAGCTCCTACGAGCAGTACTTC
TRBV10-3	few	TRBD2	TRBJ2-4	CALPPSGSALAKNIQYF	TGTGCCTTACCCCCTAGCGGGAGCGCGCTAGCCAAAAACATTCAGTACTTC
TRBV2	many	TRBD1	TRBJ1-2	CASSVMRQGAQGYTF	TGTGCCAGCAGTGTGATGAGACAGGGGGCACAAGGCTACACCTTC
TRBV7-2	.	TRBD1	TRBJ2-6	CASSLYSDRAGANVLTF	TGTGCCAGCAGCTTATACAGCGACAGGGCTGGGGCCAACGTCCTGACTTTC
TRBV29-1	few	TRBD2	TRBJ2-1	CSVVRLAGGPYNEQFF	TGCAGCGTCGTACGACTAGCGGGAGGCCCCTACAATGAGCAGTTCTTC
TRBV10-1	.	TRBD2	TRBJ2-1	CASSKNKLAGASRSYNEQFF	TGCGCCAGCAGTAAAAACAAACTAGCGGGAGCGTCTCGCTCCTACAATGAGCAGTTCTTC
TRBV7-9	few	TRBD1	TRBJ2-5	CASLGQGGKTQYF	TGTGCCAGCTTGGGACAGGGGGGGAAGACCCAGTACTTC
TRBV28	.	.	TRBJ1-2	CASRSDLVLNYGYTF	TGTGCCAGCAGATCGGATTTAGTCCTGAACTATGGCTACACCTTC
TRBV4-1	.	.	TRBJ2-2	CASSQRGYQIGELFF	TGCGCCAGCAGCCAACGCGGCTACCAAATAGGGGAGCTGTTTTTT
TRBV7-6	few	.	TRBJ2-2	CASSLGRSYTGELFF	TGTGCCAGCAGCTTAGGAAGGTCTTACACCGGGGAGCTGTTTTTT
TRBV11-2	few	.	TRBJ1-1	CASSLGGGMVTEAFF	TGTGCCAGCAGCTTAGGAGGGGGGATGGTCACTGAAGCTTTCTTT
TRBV28	few	TRBD2	TRBJ2-5	CASIPTLAAIGETQYF	TGTGCCAGCATCCCGACACTAGCGGCCATAGGAGAGACCCAGTACTTC
TRBV27	.	.	TRBJ2-7	CASSSWRDTYEQYF	TGTGCCAGCAGTTCGTGGCGGGACACCTACGAGCAGTACTTC
TRBV6-6	.	.	TRBJ2-3	CASRGVNTDTQYF	TGTGCCAGCAGAGGGGTCAACACAGATACGCAGTATTTT
TRBV2	.	.	TRBJ1-1	CASSELGGNTEAFF	TGTGCCAGCAGTGAATTGGGGGGGAACACTGAAGCTTTCTTT
TRBV11-3	.	.	TRBJ1-1	CASSPGTSLNTEAFF	TGTGCCAGCAGCCCGGGGACTTCGCTGAACACTGAAGCTTTCTTT
TRBV24-1	many	TRBD1	TRBJ2-1	CATSDPGQGGNEQFF	TGTGCCACCAGTGATCCGGGACAGGGGGGCAATGAGCAGTTCTTC
TRBV2	.	TRBD1	TRBJ2-3	CASSRQGIDTDTQYF	TGTGCCAGCAGTCGACAGGGTATCGACACAGATACGCAGTATTTT
TRBV7-2	few	TRBD1	TRBJ1-4	CASSNSRDSRKLFF	TGTGCCAGCAGCAACAGCCGGGACAGTCGGAAACTGTTTTTT
TRBV6-2/TRBV6-3	.	.	TRBJ2-2	CASRDSQQLRSGGGELFF	TGTGCCAGCAGGGACTCCCAGCAGTTACGGTCGGGTGGCGGGGAGCTGTTTTTT
TRBV20-1	many	.	TRBJ2-2	CSARRGANTGELFF	TGCAGTGCTCGCCGGGGGGCAAACACCGGGGAGCTGTTTTTT
TRBV27	few	.	TRBJ2-1	CASSFGYYNEQFF	TGTGCCAGCAGTTTTGGCTACTACAATGAGCAGTTCTTC